The present entry profiles one T cell receptor (beta chain) with its context. As yet, its antigen is unknown. Sequencing used immunoSEQ multiplex PCR; TCRdb keeps in-frame clones, though not all of them. The table has approximately 67,000 clones, over 75% seen once; the top ten hold approximately 7.7%. These data belong to a study of cytotoxic CD8 clonotypes in ibrutinib-treated CLL. For the study at large: On average, more than 90,000 productive rearrangements and under 300,000 productive templates per sample.

CDR1 is KGHSH, CDR2 LQKENI, per germline. This CDR3 contains 15 residues. V gave up 6 bases and J gave up 2 bases; unmatched junction bases: 7. Points from the study as a whole: Private clonotypes, not public ones, expanded at ibrutinib response. Baseline levels of clonality went above those of age-matched healthy donors and moved with circulating CD8+ T-cell counts.

Investigators sourced approximately 2 micrograms of genomic DNA from cryopreserved PBMCs for TCR beta libraries. The J gene is TRBJ2-7, the V gene TRBV18, with 10 bases lining up with TRBD2. The sequence derives from a human donor with chronic lymphocytic leukemia. The sample consisted of PBMCs, taken at disease progression, from a patient treated with ibrutinib. The CDR3 here is CASSSGTSAPYEQYF. CDR3 bases: TGTGCCAGCTCGTCTGGGACTAGCGCGCCCTACGAGCAGTACTTC.